The source of this TCR beta chain is a study of blood T cells in healthy people across ages. Overall study findings and caveats: Age advanced and TCR beta diversity per million T cells fell, roughly linearly. Unsorted PBMCs prevented conclusive naive versus antigen-experienced comparison.

The germline V gene has CDR1 SEHNR and CDR2 FQNEAQ (reference sequence). This CDR3 comprises 13 residues. After removal of 6 bases from V and 3 bases from J, the junction contained 2 bases not matched to a gene. No fewer than 5.5 micrograms of total RNA were isolated from every sample. For the second PCR, which ran for about 7 to 11 cycles, a sample-barcoded 5' primer and a J-beta primer mix were used. TCRdb used MiXCR to reprocess the 5' RACE reads, holding one entry per CDR3 protein. The sample lists some 760,000 distinct CDR3 sequences, around a quarter occurring once. This clonotype was detected a few times. The target antigen is unknown. The conserved phenylalanine or tryptophan is not found at the CDR3 terminus, so this likely reflects a read error. In addition, the sample was reused for a study of T cells of mothers and their children.

The sample taken for sequencing was blood. The genes are TRBV7-9 and TRBJ2-7; 10 bases are shared with TRBD2. The receptor was isolated from a boy aged 5-17 years in good health. CDR3 nucleotides: TGTGCCAGCAGAGCTAGCGGGAGCTACGAGCAGTACTCC. Translated, it gives CASRASGSYEQYS.